This TCR beta chain was documented in a study of CD4+ T cells in melanoma. CDR1 is SGHRS, CDR2 YFSETQ, per germline. The CDR3 runs 14 residues. With 2 bases removed from V and 2 bases from J, the gap between germline ends came to 11 bases. Profiling relied on immunoSEQ multiplex PCR, and the TCRdb table lists in-frame clones only, not all of them. The table has about 140,000 clones, approximately 91% seen once. The sequence came from a human donor with melanoma. The chain recombines TRBV5-1 with TRBJ2-7; no clear D. CDR3: CASSFSSGTYEQYF. The CDR3 region has the DNA TGCGCCAGCAGCTTTTCATCAGGCACCTACGAGCAGTACTTC.